This T cell receptor (beta chain) was obtained from a study of T cell repertoires in cytomegalovirus infection. Findings and limits, study-wide: Ex vivo, HLA-C-restricted CMV-specific TCR beta clonotypes prevailed over the rest of the response.

Each CDR3 protein is one row after TCRdb ran MiXCR on the reads. Of nearly 550,000 distinct CDR3 sequences in the sample, approximately 15% are singletons; the top ten hold under 30%. V was clipped by 0 bases and J by 6 bases, with 10 bases between them. Germline V lookup: CDR1 SGHDT, CDR2 YYEEEE. The CDR3 loop spans 14 amino acids. This clonotype was counted only a few times. The antigen is undetermined. The specimen sequenced was CD8+ T cells from PBMCs. The chain is built from TRBV5-6 and TRBJ1-5; D is possibly TRBD1 (6 bases). The clonotype originates from a human donor in good health (CMV status not recorded). Some clones in this sample may be carry-over from other donors' samples. In DNA, the CDR3 is TGTGCCAGCAGCTTGGTAACAGGGAGTCAGCCCCAGCATTTT. Translated: CASSLVTGSQPQHF.